This passage covers 15 T cell receptor beta chains from one sample sequenced in a study of CD4 T cells in relation to SARS-CoV-2 and coronaviruses. Unexposed donor CD4+ T cells date from about 2011-2018, before the COVID-19 pandemic. Clones were read by immunoSEQ multiplex PCR, and TCRdb kept only the in-frame ones, dropping some. The sample has more than 50,000 clones, approximately 90% seen once. Material for sequencing was memory CD4+ T cells from PBMCs. The origin of the receptors is a human donor in good health.

This chain connects TRBV28 to TRBJ1-5; 9 nucleotides match TRBD1. This CDR3 is 16 amino acids long. V shed 3 bases and J 7 bases; nucleotides not matched to a gene: 10. Germline V CDR1 and CDR2: MDHEN, SYDVKM. CDR3 bases: TGTGCCAGCAGTTTCTCACCCGGGACAGGGAGCCAGCCCCAGCATTTT. Translating it yields CASSFSPGTGSQPQHF. Complete variable domain (other parts from reference TRBV28 and TRBJ1-5): DVKVTQSSRYLVKRTGEKVFLECVQDMDHENMFWYRQDPGLGLRLIYFSYDVKMKEKGDIPEGYSVSREKKERFSLILESASTNQTSMYLCASSFSPGTGSQPQHFGDGTRLSIL.

This clone was observed a single time. V is TRBV28 and J is TRBJ2-7, with D unresolved. From germline, CDR1 is MDHEN and CDR2 SYDVKM. V was cut by 4 bases and J by 0 bases, with 13 bases left in between. This CDR3 has 15 amino acids. CDR3: CASSSISIDSYEQYF. The CDR3 DNA reads as TGTGCCAGCAGTTCCATCTCAATCGACTCCTACGAGCAGTACTTC.

The chain couples TRBV6-1 to TRBJ1-2; tentatively, D is TRBD1 (6 bases). V dropped 2 bases and J dropped 6 bases, with 13 bases sitting between them. Per germline, CDR1 MNHNS and CDR2 SASEGT. The CDR3 extends over 14 amino acids. This CDR3 is CASSEMQGPHGYTF. CDR3 in DNA: TGTGCCAGCAGTGAAATGCAGGGGCCGCATGGCTACACCTTC.

The chain is built from TRBV7-9 and TRBJ1-2; 8 bases fit TRBD1. Per the germline V gene, CDR1 is SEHNR and CDR2 is FQNEAQ (reference sequence). The CDR3 consists of 13 residues. After removal of 5 bases from V and 8 bases from J, the junction contained 7 bases not matched to a gene. The CDR3 DNA reads as TGTGCCAGCAGCAGAGGACAGGGCGAGGGCTACACCTTC. Translated, it gives CASSRGQGEGYTF.

This clone was seen just once. The chain is built from TRBV28 and TRBJ2-3; no firm D call. The V and J ends lost 5 bases and 1 base respectively, with 13 bases between them. This CDR3 is built from 15 residues. Germline loops: CDR1 MDHEN, CDR2 SYDVKM. This CDR3 reads CASSQTTTGTDTQYF. CDR3 coding DNA: TGTGCCAGCAGTCAGACAACCACTGGCACAGATACGCAGTATTTT.

The CDR3 nucleotides read TGCGCCAGCAACCGACAGATGGGGGAGACCCAGTACTTC. It yields the protein CASNRQMGETQYF. This chain uses TRBV10-1 with TRBJ2-5; tentative D call: TRBD1 (5 bases). V dropped 7 bases and J dropped 5 bases, with 14 bases sitting between them. Germline V gene lookup returns CDR1 WNHNN and CDR2 SYGVQD (reference sequence). CDR3 size: 13 residues.

The genes are TRBV3-1 (or the pseudogene TRBV3-2) and TRBJ1-4; D not certain. V was cut by 1 base and J by 3 bases, with 6 bases left in between. This CDR3 is built from 14 residues. Germline lookup yields CDR1 LGHDT and CDR2 YNNKEL (reference sequence). The CDR3 is CASSQVGSNEKLFF. In DNA, the CDR3 is TGTGCCAGCAGCCAAGTGGGTTCTAATGAAAAACTGTTTTTT.

This chain joins TRBV30 and TRBJ1-5, with 11 nucleotides matching TRBD1. J lost 6 bases, V lost 2 bases, and 6 bases had no gene match. The CDR3 spans 15 residues. Germline V gene data show CDR1 as GTSNPN and CDR2 as SVGIG (reference sequence). The CDR3 nucleotides read TGTGCCTGGAGTCGGACAGGGGGCTGGGGTCAGCCCCAGCATTTT. This encodes CAWSRTGGWGQPQHF.

The chain carries TRBV5-5 and TRBJ2-7; 8 bases fit TRBD1. The germline gives CDR1 SGHKS, CDR2 YYEKEE (reference sequence). The V and J ends lost 0 bases and 1 base, in that order; junction bases with no gene match: 3. CDR3 length: 15 amino acids. DNA for the CDR3: TGTGCCAGCAGCTTGGAGGGGACAGGTTCCTACGAGCAGTACTTC. It specifies CASSLEGTGSYEQYF.

V gene TRBV30 combines with J gene TRBJ1-4; TRBD1 aligns across 7 bases. V was clipped by 5 bases and J by 3 bases; unmatched bases: 12. The CDR3 length is 16 residues. CDR1 is GTSNPN and CDR2 is SVGIG in the germline V gene (reference sequence). This CDR3 is CAWRREGAAANEKLFF. The CDR3 bases are TGTGCCTGGCGACGTGAGGGGGCGGCAGCTAATGAAAAACTGTTTTTT.

The rearrangement joins TRBV4-1 to TRBJ1-6; 9 bases are a match to TRBD1. Germline lookup yields CDR1 MGHRA and CDR2 YSYEKL. V was pared by 3 bases and J by 8 bases, with 14 bases of the junction left unmatched. CDR3 length equals 18 residues. The CDR3 sequence: CASSQAGQGTGQYSPLHF. The CDR3 coding sequence is TGCGCCAGCAGCCAGGCCGGACAGGGGACGGGCCAGTATTCACCCCTCCACTTT.

V usage is TRBV27 and J usage is TRBJ2-1; TRBD2 matches at 10 bases. CDR3 length: 16 residues. CDR1 is MNHEY and CDR2 is SMNVEV in the germline V gene (reference sequence). V gave up 3 bases and J gave up 6 bases; unmatched junction bases: 8. CDR3 bases: TGTGCCAGCAGTTTTGGGTCGGCTAGCGGGAGCAATGAGCAGTTCTTC. It encodes CASSFGSASGSNEQFF.

This chain joins TRBV5-4 and TRBJ2-7, with D maybe TRBD1 (5 bases). The germline V and J ends were trimmed by 4 bases and 0 bases, with 23 bases remaining between them. The germline gives CDR1 SGHNT, CDR2 YYREEE (reference sequence). The CDR3 covers 18 residues. The DNA of the CDR3 is TGTGCCAGCAGCCCGGACAAGAAAGCCTACTATACCTCCTACGAGCAGTACTTC. Its protein product is CASSPDKKAYYTSYEQYF.

The V call is TRBV7-3, the J call TRBJ2-1; 12 nucleotides agree with TRBD2. The V and J ends lost 3 bases and 9 bases, in that order; junction bases with no gene match: 6. The length of the CDR3 is 15 residues. Looked up from germline, CDR1 is SGHTA and CDR2 is FQGTGA. The CDR3 loop is CASSFLTSGSGEQFF. In DNA, the CDR3 is TGTGCCAGCAGCTTTTTGACTAGCGGGAGCGGTGAGCAGTTCTTC.

The rearrangement links TRBV27 to TRBJ2-1; weak D call: TRBD2 (7 bases). Germline CDR1 is MNHEY and CDR2 is SMNVEV (reference sequence). Trimming took off 11 bases at V and 2 bases at J, with 10 bases between the two ends. CDR3 size: 12 residues. The CDR3 region has the DNA TGTGCCGCGCGGGGGCCCTACAATGAGCAGTTCTTC. This translates into CAARGPYNEQFF.